Following are 8 T cell receptor beta chains from one sample sequenced in a study of early stage breast cancer tumors. Data came from immunoSEQ multiplex PCR; TCRdb stores just in-frame clones and leaves some out. The table shows 9,000 or so clones, with over 60% occurring only once. The sequenced material came from breast tumor tissue. The receptor set was obtained from a person aged 45-65 years with breast cancer.

This clone was found once. The chain recombines TRBV4-2 with TRBJ2-6, with TRBD1 identical over 9 bases. Losses at the gene ends were 4 bases for V and 0 bases for J; bases not matched to a gene: 4. Germline CDR1 reads LGHNA; CDR2 reads YNFKEQ. The CDR3 length is 17 residues. The CDR3 coding sequence is TGTGCCAGCAGCCTCGGGACAGGGAACTCTGGGGCCAACGTCCTGACTTTC. It encodes CASSLGTGNSGANVLTF.

The chain combines TRBV19 with TRBJ1-1; 8 nucleotides line up with TRBD1. Per germline, CDR1 LNHDA and CDR2 SQIVND (reference sequence). The CDR3 is 15 residues long. V lost 4 bases, J lost 0 bases, and 4 bases stayed unmatched. In DNA, the CDR3 is TGTGCCAGTAGTAAGACAGGGGTTATGAACACTGAAGCTTTCTTT. Amino acid sequence: CASSKTGVMNTEAFF.

CDR3 in DNA: TGTGCCAGTAGTATTCCGACAGGGGCCCTGAACACTGAAGCTTTCTTT. Translation gives CASSIPTGALNTEAFF. The chain employs TRBV19 and TRBJ1-1; 8 bases are a match to TRBD1. This CDR3 is built from 16 residues. Germline V CDR1 and CDR2: LNHDA, SQIVND (reference sequence). With V trimmed by 3 bases and J by 0 bases, 6 bases remained unmatched.

The gene calls are TRBV18 and TRBJ2-1; D is possibly TRBD1 or TRBD2 (5 bases each). The length of the CDR3 is 16 residues. V was trimmed by 4 bases and J by 3 bases, leaving 16 bases between them. The V gene's germline CDR1 is KGHSH and CDR2 LQKENI. The CDR3 DNA is TGTGCCAGCTCACGGGACGGCCCTTGGGGCTACAATGAGCAGTTCTTC. The encoded protein is CASSRDGPWGYNEQFF.

On this clone itself: This is likely a read error, given that the CDR3 carries no conserved phenylalanine or tryptophan at its end. CDR3 in DNA: TGTGCCAGCAGCTTAGTCGGGACAGGGAATGAAAAACTGTTTTGT. Amino acid sequence: CASSLVGTGNEKLFC. This chain joins TRBV7-9 and TRBJ1-4; 9 bases match TRBD1. This CDR3 spans 15 amino acids. J was trimmed by 5 bases and V by 1 base; bases with no gene match: 2. CDR1 and CDR2 (germline): SEHNR, FQNEAQ (reference sequence).

V is TRBV19 and J is TRBJ1-2; D uncertain. Germline CDR1 LNHDA, CDR2 SQIVND (reference sequence). The CDR3 is made up of 12 amino acids. Trimming removed 6 bases at V and 6 bases at J, with 11 bases between. The CDR3 sequence is CASRTGQDGYTF. The CDR3 DNA reads TGTGCCAGTAGAACCGGCCAGGATGGCTACACCTTC.

This clone showed up just a few times. The chain couples TRBV6-5 to TRBJ2-1, with 12 bases fitting TRBD2. Looked up from germline, CDR1 is MNHEY and CDR2 is SVGAGI. The CDR3 consists of 15 residues. The V segment lost 6 bases and the J segment 6 bases; nucleotides outside the gene matches: 6. CDR3: CASRLGLAGTNEQFF. The DNA of the CDR3 is TGTGCCAGCAGACTTGGACTAGCGGGAACCAATGAGCAGTTCTTC.

The DNA for the CDR3 is TGTGCCAGCAGCTTGGGGATGGGGACGGACTACTACGAGCAGTACTTC. This codes for CASSLGMGTDYYEQYF. J is TRBJ2-7 and V is TRBV5-4, with D tentatively TRBD2 (6 bases). Germline CDR1 reads SGHNT; CDR2 reads YYREEE (reference sequence). CDR3 length: 16 amino acids. The V gene lost 0 bases and the J gene lost 3 bases, with 16 bases spanning the gap.